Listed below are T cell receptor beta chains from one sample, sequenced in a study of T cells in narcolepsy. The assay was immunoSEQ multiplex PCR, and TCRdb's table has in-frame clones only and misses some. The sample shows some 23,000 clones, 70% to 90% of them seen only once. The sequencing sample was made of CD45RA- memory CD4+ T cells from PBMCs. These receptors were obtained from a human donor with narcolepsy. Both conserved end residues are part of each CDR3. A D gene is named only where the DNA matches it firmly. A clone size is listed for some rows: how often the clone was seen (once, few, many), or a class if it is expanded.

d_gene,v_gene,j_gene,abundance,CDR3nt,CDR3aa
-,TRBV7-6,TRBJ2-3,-,TGTGCCAGCAGCTTAGATGGGGGTGCTAGTGGCACAGATACGCAGTATTTT,CASSLDGGASGTDTQYF
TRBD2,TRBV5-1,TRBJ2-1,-,TGCGCCAGCAGCCCCTCCCTAGCGGGAGGTAATGAGCAGTTCTTC,CASSPSLAGGNEQFF
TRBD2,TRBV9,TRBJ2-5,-,TGTGCCAGCAGCGTAGGCGGGAGGGCATGGGAGACCCAGTACTTC,CASSVGGRAWETQYF
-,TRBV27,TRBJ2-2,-,TGTGCCAGCAGTTTATACAGCGCGACCACCGGGGAGCTGTTTTTT,CASSLYSATTGELFF
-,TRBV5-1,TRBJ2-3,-,TGCGCCAGCACCATGGGGGGAGGCACAGATACGCAGTATTTT,CASTMGGGTDTQYF
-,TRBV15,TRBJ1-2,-,TGTGCCACCAGCAGATCTTTATGGGCAGTTAACTATGGCTACACCTTC,CATSRSLWAVNYGYTF
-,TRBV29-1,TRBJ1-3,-,TGCAGCGTTCAATGGAACTCTGGAAACACCATATATTTT,CSVQWNSGNTIYF
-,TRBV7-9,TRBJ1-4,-,TGTGCCAGCAGCCAGGGGTCGGGCAGGGAAAAACTGTTTTTT,CASSQGSGREKLFF
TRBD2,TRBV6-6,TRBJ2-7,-,TGTGCCTCCCGTTATTGGGGGGGCTACGAGCAGTACTTC,CASRYWGGYEQYF
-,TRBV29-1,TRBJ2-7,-,TGCAGCGTGGGAGGGGGTGGGGGGACTCACTTC,CSVGGGGGTHF
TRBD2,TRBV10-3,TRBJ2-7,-,TGTGCCATCAGAATAGCGGGAGGCTCCTACGAGCAGTACTTC,CAIRIAGGSYEQYF
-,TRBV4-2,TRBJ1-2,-,TGTGCCAGCAGCCAATCTGAGTCCCTAGGCTACACCTTC,CASSQSESLGYTF
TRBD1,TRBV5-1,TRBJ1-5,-,TGTGCCAGCAGCTCCAGGACAGGTCCACGACCCCAGCATTTT,CASSSRTGPRPQHF
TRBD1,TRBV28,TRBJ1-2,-,TGTGCCAGCCGAAAGAGGGGGCCGGAAGGCTACACCTTC,CASRKRGPEGYTF
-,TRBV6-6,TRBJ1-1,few,TGTGCCAGCAGACCGGGTGGGGGACGCATGAACACTGAAGCTTTCTTT,CASRPGGGRMNTEAFF
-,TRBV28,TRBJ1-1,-,TGTGCCAGCAGTTTAATCGGGGGTGAAGCTTTCTTT,CASSLIGGEAFF
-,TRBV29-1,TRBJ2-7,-,TGCAGCGTTATTAGCAGCTTGGGGGAGCAGTACTTC,CSVISSLGEQYF
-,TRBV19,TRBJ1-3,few,TGTGCCAGTATCGGGGCGTCTGGAAACACCATATATTTT,CASIGASGNTIYF
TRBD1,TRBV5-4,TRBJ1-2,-,TGTGCCAGCAGCTATCCGGACAGGGGGCTTGGCTACACCTTC,CASSYPDRGLGYTF
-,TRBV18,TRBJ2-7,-,TGTGCCAGCTCACCTCGGGGCGGCTACGAGCAGTACTTC,CASSPRGGYEQYF
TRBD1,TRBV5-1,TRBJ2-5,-,TGCGCCAGCAGCTATCGACAGGGTGAAGAGACCCAGTACTTC,CASSYRQGEETQYF
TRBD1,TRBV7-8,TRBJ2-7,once,TGTGCCAGCAGCTACACGGGACAGGGACATAACGAGCAGTACTTC,CASSYTGQGHNEQYF
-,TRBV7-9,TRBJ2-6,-,TGTGCCAGCAGCAGAGGGGGTAGTGGGGCCAACGTCCTGACTTTC,CASSRGGSGANVLTF
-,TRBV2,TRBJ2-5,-,TGTGCCAGCACACGCAGAGGGGAGACCCAGTACTTC,CASTRRGETQYF
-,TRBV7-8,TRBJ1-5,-,TGTGCCAGCAGCCAAAGGGGGGATGGCAATCAGCCCCAGCATTTT,CASSQRGDGNQPQHF
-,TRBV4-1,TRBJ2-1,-,TGCGCCAGCAGCCAACAAATTGGCACTAGCTCAGTCGATGAGCAGTTCTTC,CASSQQIGTSSVDEQFF
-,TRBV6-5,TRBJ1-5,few,TGTGCCAGCAGTTACGCGGGAGGGAGCAATCAGCCCCAGCATTTT,CASSYAGGSNQPQHF